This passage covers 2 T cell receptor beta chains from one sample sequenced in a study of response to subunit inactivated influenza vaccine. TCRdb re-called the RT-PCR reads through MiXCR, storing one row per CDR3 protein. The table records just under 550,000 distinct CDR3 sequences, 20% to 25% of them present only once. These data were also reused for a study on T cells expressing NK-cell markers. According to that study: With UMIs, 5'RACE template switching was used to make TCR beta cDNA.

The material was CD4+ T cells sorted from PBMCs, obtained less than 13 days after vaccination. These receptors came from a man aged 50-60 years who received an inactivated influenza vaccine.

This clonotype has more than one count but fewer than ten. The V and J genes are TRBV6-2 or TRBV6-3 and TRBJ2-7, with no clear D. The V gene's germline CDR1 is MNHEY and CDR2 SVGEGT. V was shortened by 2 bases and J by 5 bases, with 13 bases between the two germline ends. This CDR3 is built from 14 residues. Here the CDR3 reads CASSYPQTDDEQYF. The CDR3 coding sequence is TGTGCCAGCAGTTACCCACAGACCGACGACGAGCAGTACTTC.

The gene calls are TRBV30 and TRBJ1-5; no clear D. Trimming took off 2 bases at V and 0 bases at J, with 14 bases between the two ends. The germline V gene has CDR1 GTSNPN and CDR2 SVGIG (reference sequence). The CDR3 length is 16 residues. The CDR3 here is CAWSRNPQLSNQPQHF. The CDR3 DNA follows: TGTGCCTGGAGTCGAAACCCGCAGCTTAGCAATCAGCCCCAGCATTTT.